A selection of T cell receptor beta chains follows, all from one sample in a study of blood T cell repertoires in COVID-19. The method was immunoSEQ multiplex PCR; TCRdb's version includes in-frame clones alone and lacks a portion of them. Altogether 45,000 to 50,000 clones are present, approximately 86% being singletons, with the ten largest covering approximately 8.4%. The sample comprised peripheral blood. These receptors all come from a man older than 75 in a cohort sampled during active COVID-19. Each CDR3 is given with its conserved first and last residue. A D gene is named only where the DNA matches it firmly. Clone size is shown for a subset of rows, as once, few, many or a class of expanded clone.

V: TRBV19
D: NA
size: NA
J: TRBJ1-1
DNA: TGTGCCACCAAGAGGGGACTAAAAGGTCTGAACACTGAAGCTTTCTTT
CDR3: CATKRGLKGLNTEAFF

V: TRBV4-3
D: NA
size: NA
J: TRBJ1-1
DNA: TGCGCCAGCAGGTTCGACAAGCACACTGAAGCTTTCTTT
CDR3: CASRFDKHTEAFF

V: TRBV30
D: NA
size: NA
J: TRBJ1-4
DNA: TGTGCCTGGAGTGTACAGGGTGCTGAAAAACTGTTTTTT
CDR3: CAWSVQGAEKLFF

V: TRBV5-1
D: NA
size: few
J: TRBJ2-5
DNA: TGCGCCAGCAGGGCCCCCCAAGAGACCCAGTACTTC
CDR3: CASRAPQETQYF

V: TRBV9
D: NA
size: NA
J: TRBJ2-3
DNA: TGTGCCAGCAGCCCCAGACAGTTATCCACAGATACGCAGTATTTT
CDR3: CASSPRQLSTDTQYF

V: TRBV2
D: NA
size: NA
J: TRBJ1-3
DNA: TGTGCCAGCAGGGCCCGACCAGGGATTACTGGAAACACCATATATTTT
CDR3: CASRARPGITGNTIYF

V: TRBV11-3
D: NA
size: NA
J: TRBJ2-7
DNA: TGTGCCAGCAGCCCAGGGGGGAGGACCTCAAGCGAGCAGTACTTC
CDR3: CASSPGGRTSSEQYF

V: TRBV6-2/TRBV6-3
D: NA
size: NA
J: TRBJ1-4
DNA: TGTGCCAGCAGTCGACAGATAAATGAAAAACTGTTTTTT
CDR3: CASSRQINEKLFF

V: TRBV2
D: NA
size: NA
J: TRBJ2-7
DNA: TGTGCCAGCAGGGAGGTGGGTTACGAGCAGTACTTC
CDR3: CASREVGYEQYF

V: TRBV14
D: NA
size: NA
J: TRBJ1-2
DNA: TGTGCCAGCAGCCAAGATCGTTCAGGGGCGACATCGGGCTACACCTTC
CDR3: CASSQDRSGATSGYTF

V: TRBV18
D: NA
size: NA
J: TRBJ1-1
DNA: TGTGCCAGCTCACCGGACATGAACACTGAAGCTTTCTTT
CDR3: CASSPDMNTEAFF

V: TRBV4-1
D: TRBD2
size: NA
J: TRBJ2-1
DNA: TGCGCCAGCAGCCAACGCTTAGCGGGGGGGTACAATGAGCAGTTCTTC
CDR3: CASSQRLAGGYNEQFF

V: TRBV6-5
D: TRBD1
size: NA
J: TRBJ1-2
DNA: TGTGCCTCGACTTCCGGGACAGGGAGGAACGGCTACACCTTC
CDR3: CASTSGTGRNGYTF

V: TRBV10-3
D: NA
size: few
J: TRBJ1-3
DNA: TGTGCCATCACTAGCCAGGAAGGAAACACCATATATTTT
CDR3: CAITSQEGNTIYF

V: TRBV5-4
D: TRBD1
size: few
J: TRBJ1-2
DNA: TGTGCCAGCAGCTTGGGGACAGGGGGCGGTGGCTACACCTTC
CDR3: CASSLGTGGGGYTF

V: TRBV6-5
D: NA
size: NA
J: TRBJ1-4
DNA: TGTGCCAGCTTAGGGGAACTGAATGAAAAACTGTTTTTT
CDR3: CASLGELNEKLFF